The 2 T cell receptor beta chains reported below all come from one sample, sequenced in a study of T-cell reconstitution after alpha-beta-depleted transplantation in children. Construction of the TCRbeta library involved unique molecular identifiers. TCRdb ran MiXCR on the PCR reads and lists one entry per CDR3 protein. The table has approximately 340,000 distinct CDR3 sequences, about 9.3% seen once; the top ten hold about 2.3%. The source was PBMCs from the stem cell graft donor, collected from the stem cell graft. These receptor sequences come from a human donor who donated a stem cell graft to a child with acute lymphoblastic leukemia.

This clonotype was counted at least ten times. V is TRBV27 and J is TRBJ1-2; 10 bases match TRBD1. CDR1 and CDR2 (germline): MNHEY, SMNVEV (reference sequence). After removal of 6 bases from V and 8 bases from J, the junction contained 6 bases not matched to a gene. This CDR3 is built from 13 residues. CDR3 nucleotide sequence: TGTGCCAGCAGCGTGACAGGGGGCCGCGGCTACACCTTC. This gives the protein CASSVTGGRGYTF.

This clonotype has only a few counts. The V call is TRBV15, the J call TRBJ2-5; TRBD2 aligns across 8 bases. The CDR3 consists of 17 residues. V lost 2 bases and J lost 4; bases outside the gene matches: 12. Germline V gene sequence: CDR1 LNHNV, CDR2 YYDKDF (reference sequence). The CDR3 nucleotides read TGTGCCACCAGCAGATCCGTTAGAGCGGGAGCGGGAGAGACCCAGTACTTC. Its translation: CATSRSVRAGAGETQYF.